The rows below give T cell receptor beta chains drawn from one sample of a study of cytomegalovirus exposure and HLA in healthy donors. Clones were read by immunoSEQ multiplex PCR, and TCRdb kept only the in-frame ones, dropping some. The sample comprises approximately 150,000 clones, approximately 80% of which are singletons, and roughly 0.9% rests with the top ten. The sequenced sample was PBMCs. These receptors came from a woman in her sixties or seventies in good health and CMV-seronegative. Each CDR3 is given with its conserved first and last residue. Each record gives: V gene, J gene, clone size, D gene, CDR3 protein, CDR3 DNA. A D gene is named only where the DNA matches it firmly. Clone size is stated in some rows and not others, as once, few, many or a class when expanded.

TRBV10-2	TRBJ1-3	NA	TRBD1	CASSIDRGRSGNTIYF	TGCGCCAGCAGTATAGACAGGGGGCGATCTGGAAACACCATATATTTT
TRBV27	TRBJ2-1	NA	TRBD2	CASSLSGGYNEQFF	TGTGCCAGCAGTTTATCGGGGGGGTACAATGAGCAGTTCTTC
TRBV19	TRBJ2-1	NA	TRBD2	CASSIPRLAGGRDNEQFF	TGTGCCAGTAGTATACCGAGGCTAGCGGGAGGAAGGGACAATGAGCAGTTCTTC
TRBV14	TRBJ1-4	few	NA	CASSHAVTGTLTTNEKLFF	TGTGCCAGCAGCCACGCAGTCACAGGGACCCTTACGACTAATGAAAAACTGTTTTTT
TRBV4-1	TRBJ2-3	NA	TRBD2	CASSPGLAGGDTQYF	TGCGCCAGCAGCCCGGGACTAGCGGGAGGAGATACGCAGTATTTT
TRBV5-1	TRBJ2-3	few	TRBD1	CASSLARQGVKDTQYF	TGCGCCAGCAGCTTGGCGCGGCAGGGGGTGAAAGATACGCAGTATTTT
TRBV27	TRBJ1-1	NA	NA	CASSPRFFDMNTEAFF	TGTGCCAGCAGTCCAAGGTTCTTCGACATGAACACTGAAGCTTTCTTT
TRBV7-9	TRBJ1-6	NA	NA	CASSAPGQGYSPLHF	TGTGCCAGCAGCGCCCCCGGGCAGGGGTATTCACCCCTCCACTTT
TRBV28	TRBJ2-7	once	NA	CASSWKGREQYF	TGTGCCAGCAGTTGGAAGGGGAGGGAGCAGTACTTC
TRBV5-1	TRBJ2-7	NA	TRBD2	CASSPGRGSSYEQYF	TGCGCCAGCAGCCCCGGGAGGGGTAGCTCCTACGAGCAGTACTTC
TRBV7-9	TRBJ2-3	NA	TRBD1	CASSLQPGQGTDTQYF	TGTGCCAGCAGCCTACAACCGGGACAGGGGACAGATACGCAGTATTTT
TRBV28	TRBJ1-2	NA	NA	CASSPGGGTLYGYTF	TGTGCCAGCAGTCCCGGCGGGGGGACCCTTTATGGCTACACCTTC
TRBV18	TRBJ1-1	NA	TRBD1	CASSLDRDTEAFF	TGTGCCAGCTCCCTAGACAGGGACACTGAAGCTTTCTTT
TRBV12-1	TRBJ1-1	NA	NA	CASSFAAGTGPEAFF	NA
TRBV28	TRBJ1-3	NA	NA	CASTIRVGNTIYF	TGTGCCAGCACCATCAGGGTAGGAAACACCATATATTTT
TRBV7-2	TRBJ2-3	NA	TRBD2	CASRSGGARVDTQYF	TGTGCCAGCAGGAGCGGGGGGGCCCGGGTAGATACGCAGTATTTT
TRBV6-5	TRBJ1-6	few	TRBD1	CASSPYRGGSPLHF	TGTGCCAGCAGCCCTTACAGGGGCGGTTCACCCCTCCACTTT
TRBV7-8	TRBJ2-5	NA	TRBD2	CASSSGLALQETQYF	TGTGCCAGCAGCTCGGGACTAGCGTTGCAAGAGACCCAGTACTTC
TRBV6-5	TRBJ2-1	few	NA	CASSLLRGGVNEQFF	TGTGCCAGCAGTCTTCTAAGGGGAGGTGTAAATGAGCAGTTCTTC
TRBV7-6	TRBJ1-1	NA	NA	CASGGFRNTEAFF	TGTGCCAGCGGGGGGTTTCGGAACACTGAAGCTTTCTTT
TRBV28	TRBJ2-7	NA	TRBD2	CASSLGTSGHEQYF	TGTGCCAGCAGTTTAGGGACTAGCGGTCACGAGCAGTACTTC
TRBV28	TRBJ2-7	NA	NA	CASSFTSSYEQYF	TGTGCCAGCAGTTTCACCAGCTCCTACGAGCAGTACTTC
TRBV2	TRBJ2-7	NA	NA	CASSGTAYEQYF	TGTGCCAGCAGTGGGACAGCTTACGAGCAGTACTTC
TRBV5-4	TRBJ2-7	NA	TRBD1	CASSQGQGIGPYEQYF	TGTGCCAGCAGCCAGGGACAGGGTATTGGACCCTACGAGCAGTACTTC
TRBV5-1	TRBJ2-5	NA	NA	CASRASQETQYF	TGCGCCAGCAGGGCCAGCCAAGAGACCCAGTACTTC
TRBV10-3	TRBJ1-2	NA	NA	CAISEGAGRYGYTF	TGTGCCATCAGTGAAGGAGCAGGGCGTTATGGCTACACCTTC
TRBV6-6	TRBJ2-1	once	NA	CASSPAAYNEQFF	TGTGCCAGCAGTCCCGCGGCCTACAATGAGCAGTTCTTC
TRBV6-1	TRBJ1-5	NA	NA	CASSEWGQIYSNQPQHF	TGTGCCAGCAGTGAGTGGGGGCAGATCTATAGCAATCAGCCCCAGCATTTT
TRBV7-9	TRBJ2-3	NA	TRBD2	CASSRGAWGGVITDTQYF	TGTGCCAGCAGCAGAGGAGCCTGGGGGGGGGTAATAACAGATACGCAGTATTTT
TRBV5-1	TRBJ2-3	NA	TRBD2	CASSGGELEDTQYF	TGCGCCAGCAGCGGGGGGGAGCTTGAAGATACGCAGTATTTT
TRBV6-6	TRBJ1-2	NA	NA	CASSYSGVINNYGYTF	TGTGCCAGCAGTTACTCCGGGGTAATAAACAACTATGGCTACACCTTC
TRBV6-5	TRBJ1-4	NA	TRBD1	CASSQDRGLYEKLFF	TGTGCCAGCAGTCAAGACAGGGGGCTTTATGAAAAACTGTTTTTT
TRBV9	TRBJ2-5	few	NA	CASSVGWGVETQYF	TGTGCCAGCAGCGTAGGGTGGGGGGTAGAGACCCAGTACTTC
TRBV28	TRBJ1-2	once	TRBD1	CASTGGGILYGYTF	TGTGCCAGCACAGGGGGCGGAATTCTCTATGGCTACACCTTC
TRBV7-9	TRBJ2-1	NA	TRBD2	CASSLVRLLGLAGGNEQFF	TGTGCCAGCAGCTTAGTTAGGCTCCTGGGACTAGCGGGAGGGAATGAGCAGTTCTTC
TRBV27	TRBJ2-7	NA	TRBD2	CASSFGPALAGFVSLYEQYF	TGTGCCAGCAGTTTTGGCCCTGCCTTAGCGGGATTTGTCTCGCTCTACGAGCAGTACTTC
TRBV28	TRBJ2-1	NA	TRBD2	CASGQREGHFSYNEQFF	TGTGCCAGCGGCCAGCGGGAGGGCCATTTTTCCTACAATGAGCAGTTCTTC
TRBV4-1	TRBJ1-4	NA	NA	CASSQETVITNEKLFF	TGCGCCAGCAGCCAAGAAACAGTAATAACTAATGAAAAACTGTTTTTT
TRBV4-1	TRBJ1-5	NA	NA	CASSQDPDRGNQPQHF	TGCGCCAGCAGCCAAGACCCCGACAGAGGCAATCAGCCCCAGCATTTT
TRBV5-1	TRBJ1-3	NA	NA	CASSLGEQLSGNTIYF	TGCGCCAGCAGCTTGGGGGAGCAACTCTCTGGAAACACCATATATTTT
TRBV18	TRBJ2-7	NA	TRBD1	CASSPLGQGDHEQYF	TGTGCCAGCTCACCACTTGGACAGGGGGACCACGAGCAGTACTTC
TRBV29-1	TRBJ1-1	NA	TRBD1	CSVWDRGFTEAFF	TGCAGCGTGTGGGACAGGGGGTTCACTGAAGCTTTCTTT
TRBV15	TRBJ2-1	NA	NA	CATSRAGRANSYNEQFF	TGTGCCACCAGCAGAGCGGGTAGAGCGAACTCCTACAATGAGCAGTTCTTC
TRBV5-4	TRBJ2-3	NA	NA	CASSLGAGSSTDTQYF	TGTGCCAGCAGCTTGGGGGCGGGGTCCAGCACAGATACGCAGTATTTT
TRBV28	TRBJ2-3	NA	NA	CASSYPLGGITDTQYF	TGTGCCAGCAGTTACCCCTTGGGGGGAATCACAGATACGCAGTATTTT
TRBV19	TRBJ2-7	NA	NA	CASRLVEGAYEQYF	TGTGCCAGTAGGTTGGTCGAGGGGGCCTACGAGCAGTACTTC
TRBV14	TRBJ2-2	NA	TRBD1	CASRLGQGNTGELFF	TGTGCCAGCAGACTCGGACAGGGAAACACCGGGGAGCTGTTTTTT
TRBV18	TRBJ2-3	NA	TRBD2	CASSPQASGADTQYF	TGTGCCAGCTCACCCCAGGCTAGCGGCGCAGATACGCAGTATTTT
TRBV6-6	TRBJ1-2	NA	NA	CASSTDSYGYTF	TGTGCCAGCAGTACCGACAGCTATGGCTACACCTTC
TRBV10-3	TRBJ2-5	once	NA	CATRTGLEETQYF	TGTGCCACGAGGACGGGGTTAGAGGAGACCCAGTACTTC
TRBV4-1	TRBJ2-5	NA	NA	CASSLAEQETQYF	TGCGCCAGCAGCCTAGCGGAACAAGAGACCCAGTACTTC
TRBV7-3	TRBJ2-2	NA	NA	CASSKNRETGELFF	TGTGCCAGCAGCAAAAACAGGGAAACCGGGGAGCTGTTTTTT
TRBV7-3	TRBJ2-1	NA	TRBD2	CASSPGTSGANEQFF	TGTGCCAGCAGCCCCGGGACTAGCGGGGCCAATGAGCAGTTCTTC